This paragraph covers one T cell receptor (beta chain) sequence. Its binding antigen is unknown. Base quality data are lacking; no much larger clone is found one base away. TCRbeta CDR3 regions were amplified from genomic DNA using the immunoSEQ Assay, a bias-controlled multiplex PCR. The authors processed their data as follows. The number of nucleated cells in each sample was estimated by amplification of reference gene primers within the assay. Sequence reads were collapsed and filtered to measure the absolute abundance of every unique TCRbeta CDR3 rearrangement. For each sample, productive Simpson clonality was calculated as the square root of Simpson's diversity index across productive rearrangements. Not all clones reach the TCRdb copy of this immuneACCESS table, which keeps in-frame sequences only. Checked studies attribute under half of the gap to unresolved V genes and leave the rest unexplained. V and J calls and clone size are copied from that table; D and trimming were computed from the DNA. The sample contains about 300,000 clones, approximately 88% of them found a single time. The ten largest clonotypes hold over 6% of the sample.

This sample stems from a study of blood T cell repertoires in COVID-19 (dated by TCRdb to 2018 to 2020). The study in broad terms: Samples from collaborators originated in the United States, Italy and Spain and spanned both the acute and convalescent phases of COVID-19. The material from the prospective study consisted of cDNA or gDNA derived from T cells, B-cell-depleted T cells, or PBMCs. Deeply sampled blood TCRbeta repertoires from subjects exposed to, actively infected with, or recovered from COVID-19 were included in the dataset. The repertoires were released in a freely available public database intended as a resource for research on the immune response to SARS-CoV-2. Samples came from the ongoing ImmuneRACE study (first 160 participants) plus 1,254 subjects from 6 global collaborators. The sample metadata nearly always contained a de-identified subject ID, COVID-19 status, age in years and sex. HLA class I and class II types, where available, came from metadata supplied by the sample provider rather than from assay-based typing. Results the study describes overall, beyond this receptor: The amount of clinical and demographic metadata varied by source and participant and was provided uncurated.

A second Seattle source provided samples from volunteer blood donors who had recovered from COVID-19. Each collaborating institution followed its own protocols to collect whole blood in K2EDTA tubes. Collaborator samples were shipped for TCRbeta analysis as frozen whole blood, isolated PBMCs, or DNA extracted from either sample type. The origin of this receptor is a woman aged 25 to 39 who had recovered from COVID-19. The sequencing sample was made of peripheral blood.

The CDR3 in this case is CAWSSTYEQYF. In nucleotide form, the sequence is TGTGCCTGGAGTTCCACCTACGAGCAGTACTTC. The rearrangement joined TRBV30 to TRBJ2-7; no confident D gene assignment can be made. Including cysteine and phenylalanine, the CDR3 has 11 amino acids. Of the read, only the CDR3 DNA is kept; its 33 bases are in frame from base 1. V was cut back by 2 bases and J by 2 bases, leaving a gap of 4 bases between them. CDR1 and CDR2, looked up from the germline V gene (reference sequence), are GTSNPN and SVGIG.